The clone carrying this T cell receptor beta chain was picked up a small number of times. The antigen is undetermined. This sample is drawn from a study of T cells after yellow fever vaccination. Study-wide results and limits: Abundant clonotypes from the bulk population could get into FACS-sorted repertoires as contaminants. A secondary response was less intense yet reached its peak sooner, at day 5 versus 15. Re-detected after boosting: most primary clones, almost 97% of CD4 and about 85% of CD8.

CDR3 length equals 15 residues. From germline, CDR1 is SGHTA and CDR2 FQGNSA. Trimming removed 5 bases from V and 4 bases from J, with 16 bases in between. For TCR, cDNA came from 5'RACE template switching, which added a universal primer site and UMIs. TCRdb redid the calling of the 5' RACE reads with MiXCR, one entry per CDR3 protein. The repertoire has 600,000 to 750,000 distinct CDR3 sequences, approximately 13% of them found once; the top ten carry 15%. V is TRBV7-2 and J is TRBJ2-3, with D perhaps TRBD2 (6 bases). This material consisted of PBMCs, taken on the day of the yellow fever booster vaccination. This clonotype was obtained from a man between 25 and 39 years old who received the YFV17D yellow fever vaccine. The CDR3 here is CASSQMGLGADTQYF. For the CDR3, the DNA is TGTGCCAGCAGCCAAATGGGACTGGGCGCAGATACGCAGTATTTT.